These 2 T cell receptor beta chains were all obtained from the same sample, sequenced in a study of technical replicates of blood from several donors. TCRdb keeps only in-frame clones here, not all; method: immunoSEQ multiplex PCR. Of around 70,000 clones listed, roughly 94% are singletons. Sequencing was done on a sample of T cells isolated from PBMCs. The receptor set was obtained from a human donor in good health.

This rearrangement joins TRBV11-2 to TRBJ1-2; the match to TRBD1 covers 8 bases. Trimming cost V 5 bases and J 4 bases; bases outside gene matches: 9. CDR3 length equals 15 residues. Germline CDR1 is SGHAT and CDR2 is FQNNGV. The CDR3 spells CASSDRQGKAYGYTF. The CDR3 bases are TGTGCCAGCAGCGATCGACAGGGGAAAGCCTATGGCTACACCTTC.

The chain recombines TRBV18 with TRBJ1-5, with a weak D call TRBD1 (6 bases). Trimming removed 4 bases from V and 3 bases from J, with 13 bases in between. This CDR3 region has 15 residues. Germline loops: CDR1 KGHSH, CDR2 LQKENI. This CDR3 reads CASSRLGQNNQPQHF. In DNA, the CDR3 is TGTGCCAGCTCACGCCTTGGACAGAACAATCAGCCCCAGCATTTT.